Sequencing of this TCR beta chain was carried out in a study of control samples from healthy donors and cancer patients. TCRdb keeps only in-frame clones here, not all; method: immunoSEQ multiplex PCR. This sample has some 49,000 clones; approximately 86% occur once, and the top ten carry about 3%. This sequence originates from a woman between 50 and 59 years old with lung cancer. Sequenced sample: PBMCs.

The DNA of the CDR3 is TGTGCCACCAGTGACTTCCAAGAGACCCAGTACTTC. It specifies CATSDFQETQYF. J is TRBJ2-5 and V is TRBV24-1; D remains unclear. Germline V lookup: CDR1 KGHDR, CDR2 SFDVKD. This CDR3 spans 12 amino acids. The ends were cut back, 4 bases at V and 1 base at J, with 3 bases in the middle.